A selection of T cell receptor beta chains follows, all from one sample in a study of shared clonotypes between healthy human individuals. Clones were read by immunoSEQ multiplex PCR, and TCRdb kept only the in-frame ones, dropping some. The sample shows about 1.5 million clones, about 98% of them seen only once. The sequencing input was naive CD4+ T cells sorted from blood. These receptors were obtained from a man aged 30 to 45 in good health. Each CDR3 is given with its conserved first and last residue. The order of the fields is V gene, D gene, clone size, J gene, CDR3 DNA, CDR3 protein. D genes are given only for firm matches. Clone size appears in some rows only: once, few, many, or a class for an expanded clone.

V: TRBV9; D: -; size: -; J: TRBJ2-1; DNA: TGTGCCAGCAGCCCCCGTTTGCAGAAGAGTTACAATGAGCAGTTCTTC; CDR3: CASSPRLQKSYNEQFF
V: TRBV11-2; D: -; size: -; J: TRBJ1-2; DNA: TGTGCCAGCAGCTTAGATCCCTCCGGTATCGGCTACACCTTC; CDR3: CASSLDPSGIGYTF
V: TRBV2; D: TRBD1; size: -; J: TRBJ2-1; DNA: TGTGCCAGCATTAAACAGGGGGCGCCGGGTGATGAGCAGTTCTTC; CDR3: CASIKQGAPGDEQFF
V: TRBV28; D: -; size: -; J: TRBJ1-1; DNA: TGTGCCAGCAGGCTAGGGTGGGAGGCTTTCTTT; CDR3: CASRLGWEAFF
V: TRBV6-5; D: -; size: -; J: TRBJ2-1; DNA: TGTGCCAGCAGGCGCGCGGGACTCCGTAATGAGCAGTTCTTC; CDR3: CASRRAGLRNEQFF
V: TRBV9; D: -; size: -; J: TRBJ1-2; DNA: TGTGCCAGCAGCGTAGATATCGCTACTGACGGCACTAACTATGGCTACACCTTC; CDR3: CASSVDIATDGTNYGYTF
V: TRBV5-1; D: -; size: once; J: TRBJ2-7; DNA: TGCGCCAGCAGCGAATGGGAAGAGGTCGAGCAGTACTTC; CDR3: CASSEWEEVEQYF
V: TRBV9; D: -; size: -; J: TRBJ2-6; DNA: TGTGCCAGCAGCGTAGTCGGGGCCAACGTCCTGACTTTC; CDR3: CASSVVGANVLTF
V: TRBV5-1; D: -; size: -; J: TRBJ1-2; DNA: TGCGCCAGCAGCTTGGCTAGGGCTGCGGGCTATGGCTACACCTTC; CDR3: CASSLARAAGYGYTF
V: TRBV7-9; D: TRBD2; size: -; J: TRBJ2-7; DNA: TGTGCCAGCACCCATGGCGGGAGCTCCTACGAGCAGTACTTC; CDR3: CASTHGGSSYEQYF
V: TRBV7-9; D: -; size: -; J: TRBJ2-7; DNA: TGTGCCAGCAGCTTAGCGTGGGAGGACGAGCAGTACTTC; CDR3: CASSLAWEDEQYF
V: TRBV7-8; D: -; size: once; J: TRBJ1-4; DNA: TGTGCCAGCAGCGAACGAACCAAGGGTGGAACTAATGAAAAACTGTTTTTT; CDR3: CASSERTKGGTNEKLFF
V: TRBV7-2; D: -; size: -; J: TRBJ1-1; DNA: TGTGCCAGCAGCTTAGCCTATAGGCAGTCAAACACTGAAGCTTTCTTT; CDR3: CASSLAYRQSNTEAFF
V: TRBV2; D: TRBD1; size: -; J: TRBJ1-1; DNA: TGTGCCAGCAGCCTTACAGGGGTGAACACTGAAGCTTTCTTT; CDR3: CASSLTGVNTEAFF
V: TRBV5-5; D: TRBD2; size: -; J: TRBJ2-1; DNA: TGTGCCAGCAGCCCTACTAGCGGGAATTCCTACAATGAGCAGTTCTTC; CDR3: CASSPTSGNSYNEQFF
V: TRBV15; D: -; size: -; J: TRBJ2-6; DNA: TGTGCCACCAGCAAGGCCCCGTGGGCCAACGTCCTGACTTTC; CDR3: CATSKAPWANVLTF
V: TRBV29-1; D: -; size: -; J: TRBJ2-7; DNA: TGCAGCGTGTGTAGGGACAACTACGAGCAGTACTTC; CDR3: CSVCRDNYEQYF
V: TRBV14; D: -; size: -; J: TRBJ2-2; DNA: TGTGCCAGCAGCCAAGGACTTCTCACCGGGGAGCTGTTTTTT; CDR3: CASSQGLLTGELFF
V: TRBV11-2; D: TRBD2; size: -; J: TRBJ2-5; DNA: TGTGCCAGCAGCTTGGGGACTAGCGGGATCCGTCAAGAGACCCAGTACTTC; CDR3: CASSLGTSGIRQETQYF
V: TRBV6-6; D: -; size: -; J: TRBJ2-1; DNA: TGTGCCAGCAGTTTTCAGGGGGGTAACGATGAGCAGTTCTTC; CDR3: CASSFQGGNDEQFF
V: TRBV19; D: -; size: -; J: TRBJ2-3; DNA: TGTGCCAGTAAGGACAAACTCAGCACAGATACGCAGTATTTT; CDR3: CASKDKLSTDTQYF
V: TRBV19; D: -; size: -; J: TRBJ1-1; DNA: TGTGCCAGTAGTAAGTGGGAGAACACTGAAGCTTTCTTT; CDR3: CASSKWENTEAFF
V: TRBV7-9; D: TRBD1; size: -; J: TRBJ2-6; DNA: TGTGCCAGCAGCGTGACAGGGGGCGTTGGTGGGGCCAACGTCCTGACTTTC; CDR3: CASSVTGGVGGANVLTF
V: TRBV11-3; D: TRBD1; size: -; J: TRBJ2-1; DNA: TGTGCCAGCAGCTTCCCTTACAGGGGCGATTACAATGAGCAGTTCTTC; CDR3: CASSFPYRGDYNEQFF
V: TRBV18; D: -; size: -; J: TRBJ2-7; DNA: TGTGCCAGCTCACCAGAAGGACGAGGGGACGAGCAGTACTTC; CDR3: CASSPEGRGDEQYF
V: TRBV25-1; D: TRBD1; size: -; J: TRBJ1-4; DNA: TGTGCCAGCAGCCGTACCCCGGGACAGAATGAAAAACTGTTTTTT; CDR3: CASSRTPGQNEKLFF
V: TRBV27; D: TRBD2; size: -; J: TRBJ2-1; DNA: TGTGCCAGCAATCCGTGGCTAGCGGGAACCATGTTGGAGCAGTTCTTC; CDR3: CASNPWLAGTMLEQFF
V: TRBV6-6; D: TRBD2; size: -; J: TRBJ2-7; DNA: TGTGCCAGCAGTTACGATTCTAGCGGATGGTTGGGGGAGCAGTACTTC; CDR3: CASSYDSSGWLGEQYF
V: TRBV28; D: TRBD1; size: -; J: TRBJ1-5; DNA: TGTGCCAGCAGCGGGCTCGGACAGGGGTTCAATCAGCCCCAGCATTTT; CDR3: CASSGLGQGFNQPQHF
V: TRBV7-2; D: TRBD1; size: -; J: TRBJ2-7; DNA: TGTGCCAGCAGCTTCGGACAGGGATGGGCCGAGCAGTACTTC; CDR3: CASSFGQGWAEQYF
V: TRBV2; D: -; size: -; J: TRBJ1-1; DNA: TGTGCCAGCACTATCCAGGCAAACACTGAAGCTTTCTTT; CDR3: CASTIQANTEAFF
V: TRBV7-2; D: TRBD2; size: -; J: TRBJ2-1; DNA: TGTGCCAGCAGCCTACGGACTAGCGGGAGTAACAATGAGCAGTTCTTC; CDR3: CASSLRTSGSNNEQFF
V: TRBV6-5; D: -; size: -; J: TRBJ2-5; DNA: TGTGCCAGCAGTTACTCGATTATTGGCTCTGGGGAGACCCAGTACTTC; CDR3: CASSYSIIGSGETQYF
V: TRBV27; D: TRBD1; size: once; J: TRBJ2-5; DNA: TGTGCCAGCAGTCTCTACAGGGGCCCCCCTAGGACCCAGTACTTC; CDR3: CASSLYRGPPRTQYF
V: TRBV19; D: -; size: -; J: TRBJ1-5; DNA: TGTGCCAGTAGTATGGAAGTCTCGGGGTGGACCCAGCATTTT; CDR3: CASSMEVSGWTQHF
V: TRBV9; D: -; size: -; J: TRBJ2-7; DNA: TGTGCCAGCAGCGTAGCGTGGGGGCGGAACGAGCAGTACTTC; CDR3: CASSVAWGRNEQYF
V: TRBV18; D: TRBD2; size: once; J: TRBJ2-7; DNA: TGTGCCAGCTCACCACCAGTCGGGAGGGGGCAGTACTTC; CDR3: CASSPPVGRGQYF
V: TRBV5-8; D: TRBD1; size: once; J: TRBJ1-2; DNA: TGTGCCAGCAGCTACCGAACCGGTGGGACAGGGACGGTAGGCTACACCTTC; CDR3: CASSYRTGGTGTVGYTF
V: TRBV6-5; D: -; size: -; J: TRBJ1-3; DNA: TGTGCCAGCAGTTTGGGACGAGGAAACACCATATATTTT; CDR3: CASSLGRGNTIYF
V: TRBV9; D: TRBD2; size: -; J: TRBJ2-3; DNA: TGTGCCAGCAGCCCTCGGAGCGGGAGTTATACGCAGTATTTT; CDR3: CASSPRSGSYTQYF
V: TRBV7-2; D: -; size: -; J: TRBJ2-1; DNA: TGTGCCAGCAGCCCCCAGGCCGTCTCGCGTGAGCAGTTCTTC; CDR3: CASSPQAVSREQFF
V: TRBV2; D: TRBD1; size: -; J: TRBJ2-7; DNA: TGTGCCGGCCGGGACAGGGGGCCCGAGCAGTACTTC; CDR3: CAGRDRGPEQYF
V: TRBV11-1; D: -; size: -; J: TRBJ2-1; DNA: TGTGCCAGCAGACCTCCGGGCCTAGCGAACGATGAGCAGTTCTTC; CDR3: CASRPPGLANDEQFF
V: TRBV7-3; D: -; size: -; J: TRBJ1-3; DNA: TGTGCCAGCAGCCACGCAGCGGGAGCTGGAAACACCATATATTTT; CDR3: CASSHAAGAGNTIYF
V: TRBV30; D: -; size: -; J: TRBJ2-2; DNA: TGTGCCTGGAGTGTAATAGGTCTGACCGGGGAGCTGTTTTTT; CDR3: CAWSVIGLTGELFF
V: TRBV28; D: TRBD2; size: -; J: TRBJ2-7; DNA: TGTGGGGCCGGGCGGGAGAGCGTAGGCGAGCAGTACTTC; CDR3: CGAGRESVGEQYF
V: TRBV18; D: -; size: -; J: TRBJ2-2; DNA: TGTGCCAGCTCACGGGGACGGGTAAACACCGGGGAGCTGTTTTTT; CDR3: CASSRGRVNTGELFF
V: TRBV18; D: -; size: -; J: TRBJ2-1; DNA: TGTGCCAGCTCCTCAAACGGTGAGCAGTTCTTC; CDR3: CASSSNGEQFF
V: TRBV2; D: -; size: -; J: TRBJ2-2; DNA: TGTGCCAGCAGCCGGGGCACCGGGGAGCTGTTTTTT; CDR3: CASSRGTGELFF
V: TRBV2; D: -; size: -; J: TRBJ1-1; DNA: TGTGCCAGCAGTGAGGGGCGGAGAACGGTGTCTGAAGCTTTCTTT; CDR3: CASSEGRRTVSEAFF
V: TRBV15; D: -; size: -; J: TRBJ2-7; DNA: TGTGCCACCAGCAGAGATTCTACGGGCGAGCAGTACTTC; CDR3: CATSRDSTGEQYF
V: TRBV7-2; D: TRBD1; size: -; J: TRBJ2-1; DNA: TGTGCCAGCAGCTTAGGGGACAGGGTAAATGAGCAGTTCTTC; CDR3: CASSLGDRVNEQFF
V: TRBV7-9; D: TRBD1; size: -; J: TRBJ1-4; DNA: TGTGCCAGCAGCTTATTACAGGGGTTTAATGAAAAACTGTTTTTT; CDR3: CASSLLQGFNEKLFF
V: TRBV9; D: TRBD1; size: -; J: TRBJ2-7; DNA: TGTGCCAGCAGCGTATGGACAGGGTCCGACGAGCAGTACTTC; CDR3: CASSVWTGSDEQYF
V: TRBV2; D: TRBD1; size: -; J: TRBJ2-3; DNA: TGTGCCAGGTCGGACAGGGGAATCACAGATACGCAGTATTTT; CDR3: CARSDRGITDTQYF
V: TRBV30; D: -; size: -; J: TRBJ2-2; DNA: TGTGCCTGGAATTTTGGCTTACCACGCACCGGGGAGCTGTTTTTT; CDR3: CAWNFGLPRTGELFF
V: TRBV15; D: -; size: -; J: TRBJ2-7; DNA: TGTGCCACCAGCAGTCCAGGGATCTTGGGCGAGCAGTACTTC; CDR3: CATSSPGILGEQYF
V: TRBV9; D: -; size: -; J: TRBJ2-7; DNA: TGTGCCAGCAGCGTAGACAGACGAAATCCCTACGAGCAGTACTTC; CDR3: CASSVDRRNPYEQYF
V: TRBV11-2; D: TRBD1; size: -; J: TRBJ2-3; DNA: TGTGCCAGCAGCTTAGATTGGACAGGCATCACAGATACGCAGTATTTT; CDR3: CASSLDWTGITDTQYF